This TCR beta chain was identified in a study of blood T cell repertoires in COVID-19. Source study methods: For nucleated cells, counts were estimated from reference gene primer amplification. Some clones are missing from TCRdb's copy, which holds only in-frame ones; the method was immunoSEQ multiplex PCR. Clone size and the V and J calls come from that table; the DNA yielded D and trimming. The sample has approximately 300,000 clones; roughly 89% are singletons. Those enrolled in Seattle joined during active infection and were followed longitudinally afterward. Germline V gene sequence: CDR1 LGHDT, CDR2 YNNKEL (reference sequence). V was clipped by 11 bases and J by 5 bases, with 15 bases between them. The CDR3 is made up of 12 amino acids.

The clonotype was recovered from a woman in her 40s with COVID-19, enrolled during active disease. V gene TRBV3-1 (or the pseudogene TRBV3-2) combines with J gene TRBJ2-5; D unresolved. Sequencing used peripheral blood. As DNA, the CDR3 is TGTGCCGCCAGCCGGGCTGGGGAGACCCAGTACTTC. This codes for CAASRAGETQYF.